This T cell receptor beta chain came from a study of cytomegalovirus exposure and HLA in healthy donors. Primers: 60 Vbeta forward and 13 Jbeta reverse. TCRdb's table, derived via immunoSEQ multiplex PCR, lists solely in-frame clones and lacks some. Of around 170,000 clones in the sample, about 82% were seen once. This clone came up once. Its cognate antigen is unknown. Per the germline V gene, CDR1 is SEHNR and CDR2 is FQNEAQ (reference sequence). This CDR3 has 14 residues. Trimming pared 4 bases from V and 1 base from J, leaving 10 bases between. Study-wide results and caveats: At a 0.05 false discovery rate, a later analysis found about 17,000 TCR beta sequences to be associated with HLA alleles. A list of about 180 TCR beta chains associated with cytomegalovirus was given. Being productive about 87% or about 30% of the time was typical of most TCR beta V segments in an earlier analysis.

The specimen sequenced was PBMCs. The clonotype was recovered from a woman aged 50 to 60 in good health and CMV-seropositive. This chain connects TRBV7-9 to TRBJ1-1; TRBD1 is a possible D gene (6 bases). This CDR3 is CASSYQDRNTEAFF. CDR3 sequence (DNA): TGTGCCAGCAGCTACCAGGACAGGAACACTGAAGCTTTCTTT.